This T cell receptor (beta chain) was observed in a study of identical twins. TCRdb independently ran MiXCR on the 5' RACE reads; one entry per CDR3 protein. The repertoire holds 460,000 or so distinct CDR3 sequences, with approximately 15% as singletons. The J segment lost 7 bases and the V segment lost 3 bases, leaving 8 bases of the junction unmatched. This CDR3 contains 15 residues. Whole-study findings and limits: Diverse VJ usage suggested most zero-insertion clonotypes were not invariant T cells. Within cord blood, abundant beta clonotypes carried fewer insertions, but memory repertoires showed no such trend.

In this sample, this clonotype turned up many times. Its antigen is currently unknown. The sample was also reused in another study, on yellow fever vaccine responses in identical twins.

This chain connects TRBV12-3 or TRBV12-4 to TRBJ1-2, with 10 bases fitting TRBD1. This clonotype originated in a young woman in good health. Sequenced: CD4+ T cells sorted from blood. CDR3 protein: CASSFAGQGLGGYTF. The CDR3 DNA sequence: TGTGCCAGCAGTTTTGCGGGACAGGGGCTGGGTGGCTACACCTTC.